These 15 T cell receptor beta chains originate from one sample sequenced in a study of STAT5B mutations in CD4+ large granular lymphocyte leukemia. Using immunoSEQ multiplex PCR, the repertoire was profiled, and TCRdb retains in-frame clones only, with some absent. Here the sample spans 20,000 to 25,000 clones, about four fifths being singletons. Material for sequencing was CD4+ T cells from blood buffy coats. These receptors all come from a human donor in good health.

The CDR3 protein is CATQSRGGLAGGGQFF. CDR3 coding DNA: TGTGCCACCCAGAGTCGCGGTGGACTAGCGGGAGGGGGCCAGTTCTTC. The gene calls are TRBV2 and TRBJ2-1, with 15 bases matching TRBD2. V dropped 10 bases and J dropped 13; count of bases not matched to a gene: 17. The CDR3 loop spans 16 amino acids. Germline V gives CDR1 SNHLY, CDR2 FYNNEI.

The chain links TRBV5-1 to TRBJ2-5; 12 bases map to TRBD2. J was trimmed by 4 bases and V by 3 bases; bases with no gene match: 16. Germline-derived CDR1 and CDR2 are SGHRS and YFSETQ. This CDR3 is 19 amino acids long. CDR3 sequence (DNA): TGCGCCAGCAGCTCGCAAAGTTTGACTAGCGGGAGTAGGCGAGAGACCCAGTACTTC. Translated: CASSSQSLTSGSRRETQYF.

The chain carries TRBV10-3 and TRBJ2-3; D gene unclear. V was trimmed by 6 bases and J by 3 bases, leaving 13 bases between them. Germline values: CDR1 ENHRY, CDR2 SYGVKD. The CDR3 is 14 amino acids. CDR3 bases: TGTGCCATCAGGGAAGGTCTAGTGACAGATACGCAGTATTTT. As protein: CAIREGLVTDTQYF.

The chain is built from TRBV11-3 and TRBJ2-5, with TRBD2 as a possible D gene (5 bases). Between the trimmed V and J ends, which lost 4 bases and 9 bases, there was a span of 12 bases. Germline V gene data show CDR1 as SGHNT and CDR2 as YENEEA. The CDR3 extends over 12 amino acids. This CDR3 is CASSSTAGAQYF. For the CDR3, the DNA is TGTGCCAGCAGCTCCACGGCCGGGGCCCAGTACTTC.

The CDR3 reads CASSLTGSSYNEQFF. CDR3 coding DNA: TGTGCCAGCAGCTTAACGGGGAGCTCCTACAATGAGCAGTTCTTC. The chain links TRBV7-2 to TRBJ2-1, with D possibly being TRBD2 (5 bases). CDR1 and CDR2 (germline): SGHTA, FQGNSA. The CDR3 runs to 15 residues. Deletions cut 2 bases from V and 0 bases from J, with 8 bases between.

This clone came up a few times. The J gene is TRBJ1-1, the V gene TRBV11-2; D might be TRBD1 (5 bases). Germline loops: CDR1 SGHAT, CDR2 FQNNGV. The germline V and J ends were trimmed by 1 base and 1 base, with 13 bases remaining between them. The CDR3 is 16 residues long. The chain's CDR3 is CASSLVSRARNTEAFF. The DNA for the CDR3 is TGTGCCAGCAGCTTAGTCAGCAGGGCTAGGAACACTGAAGCTTTCTTT.

The V call is TRBV10-2, the J call TRBJ2-7; D is unresolved. CDR3 size: 12 residues. V was shortened by 2 bases and J by 4 bases, with 6 bases between the two germline ends. Germline V lookup: CDR1 WSHSY, CDR2 SAAADI. In nucleotides, the CDR3 is TGCGCCAGCAGTGAGGCAGAGTACGAGCAGTACTTC. Encoded protein: CASSEAEYEQYF.

The chain is built from TRBV30 and TRBJ1-5; tentatively, D is TRBD1 (6 bases). V was shortened by 5 bases and J by 4 bases, with 18 bases between the two germline ends. The CDR3 extends over 15 amino acids. From germline, CDR1 is GTSNPN and CDR2 SVGIG (reference sequence). This chain's CDR3 is CAWVKQGAANQPQHF. CDR3 nucleotides: TGTGCCTGGGTTAAACAGGGTGCCGCGAATCAGCCCCAGCATTTT.

V usage is TRBV5-6 and J usage is TRBJ2-5, with TRBD2 identical over 11 bases. Per germline, CDR1 SGHDT and CDR2 YYEEEE. The CDR3 covers 15 residues. Trimming removed 0 bases from V and 4 bases from J; junction bases left unmatched: 2. This chain's CDR3 is CASSLALAGAETQYF. CDR3 bases: TGTGCCAGCAGCTTGGCACTAGCGGGAGCAGAGACCCAGTACTTC.

The chain employs TRBV7-9 and TRBJ2-2; D might be TRBD1 (5 bases). Germline lookup yields CDR1 SEHNR and CDR2 FQNEAQ (reference sequence). The CDR3 is made up of 15 amino acids. Between the trimmed V and J ends, which lost 5 bases and 5 bases, there was a span of 15 bases. The DNA for the CDR3 is TGTGCCAGCAGCATTCTGGTACCAGGGACCGGGGAGCTGTTTTTT. This sequence encodes CASSILVPGTGELFF.

The chain recombines TRBV5-4 with TRBJ2-7, with TRBD2 matching 11 bases. V was pared by 5 bases and J by 2 bases, with 18 bases of the junction left unmatched. The CDR3 contains 19 residues. Germline values: CDR1 SGHNT, CDR2 YYREEE (reference sequence). CDR3 protein: CASSPTGTSGILRPYEQYF. CDR3 in DNA: TGTGCCAGCAGTCCGACCGGGACTAGCGGAATCCTGAGACCCTACGAGCAGTACTTC. The full variable domain, its missing parts supplied by reference TRBV5-4 and TRBJ2-7, is ETGVTQSPTHLIKTRGQQVTLRCSSQSGHNTVSWYQQALGQGPQFIFQYYREEENGRGNFPPRFSGLQFPNYSSELNVNALELDDSALYLCASSPTGTSGILRPYEQYFGPGTRLTVT.

The chain joins TRBV5-1 to TRBJ2-5, with 8 nucleotides matching TRBD2. The CDR3 runs to 15 residues. After removal of 4 bases from V and 2 bases from J, the junction contained 7 bases not matched to a gene. The germline V gene encodes CDR1 SGHRS and CDR2 YFSETQ. CDR3: CASSTQAGAQETQYF. The CDR3 DNA follows: TGCGCCAGCAGCACCCAAGCGGGAGCACAAGAGACCCAGTACTTC. Full variable domain (remainder filled in from reference TRBV5-1 and TRBJ2-5): KAGVTQTPRYLIKTRGQQVTLSCSPISGHRSVSWYQQTPGQGLQFLFEYFSETQRNKGNFPGRFSGRQFSNSRSEMNVSTLELGDSALYLCASSTQAGAQETQYFGPGTRLLVL.

The chain has TRBV5-6 and TRBJ2-6, with D possibly being TRBD1 (6 bases). Deletions cut 0 bases from V and 0 bases from J, with 10 bases between. CDR1 SGHDT and CDR2 YYEEEE come from the germline V gene. CDR3 length equals 17 residues. The CDR3 sequence: CASSLGTALSGANVLTF. The CDR3 DNA is TGTGCCAGCAGCTTGGGGACAGCACTCTCTGGGGCCAACGTCCTGACTTTC. Full variable domain (outside the CDR3, taken from reference TRBV5-6 and TRBJ2-6): DAGVTQSPTHLIKTRGQQVTLRCSPKSGHDTVSWYQQALGQGPQFIFQYYEEEERQRGNFPDRFSGHQFPNYSSELNVNALLLGDSALYLCASSLGTALSGANVLTFGAGSRLTVL.

This rearrangement joins TRBV4-1 to TRBJ1-2; D gene unclear. Trimming took off 4 bases at V and 8 bases at J, with 11 bases between the two ends. The CDR3 runs 12 residues. The germline gives CDR1 MGHRA, CDR2 YSYEKL. The CDR3 is CASSRPPEGYTF. Written as DNA, the CDR3 is TGCGCCAGCAGCCGGCCCCCAGAAGGCTACACCTTC.

The chain joins TRBV7-6 to TRBJ1-3; 7 nucleotides match TRBD1. CDR1 and CDR2 from the germline V gene are SGHVS and FNYEAQ. The CDR3 totals 16 residues. J was trimmed by 4 bases and V by 0 bases; bases with no gene match: 6. This CDR3 reads CASSLAGQRAGNTIYF. The CDR3 DNA reads TGTGCCAGCAGCTTAGCGGGACAGCGGGCAGGAAACACCATATATTTT.